A selection of T cell receptor beta chains follows, all from one sample in a study of blood T cell repertoires in COVID-19. Method: immunoSEQ multiplex PCR; TCRdb's copy keeps in-frame clones and lacks some. The sample records roughly 120,000 clones, 87% being singletons. Specimen: peripheral blood. The source of these receptors is a human donor in a cohort sampled during active COVID-19. Both conserved end residues are part of each CDR3. The D gene is left open where the match is weak. Rows give clone size only sometimes, using once, few, many, or a class for an expanded clone.

J,V,D,size,CDR3,DNA
TRBJ2-2,TRBV25-1,TRBD1,-,CASSEAPGQGNTGELFF,TGTGCCAGCAGTGAAGCCCCCGGACAGGGGAACACCGGGGAGCTGTTTTTT
TRBJ1-3,TRBV2,-,-,CASSSRSGVTIYF,TGTGCCAGCAGCTCCCGATCTGGAGTCACCATATATTTT
TRBJ1-2,TRBV5-1,-,-,CASSVREGVGTF,TGCGCCAGCAGCGTCAGGGAAGGGGTTGGGACCTTC
TRBJ1-3,TRBV27,TRBD1,-,CASSLSMTGHGNTIYF,TGTGCCAGCAGTTTATCGATGACAGGGCATGGAAACACCATATATTTT
TRBJ2-3,TRBV30,-,-,CAWSVRGVTDTQYF,TGTGCCTGGAGTGTACGGGGAGTCACAGATACGCAGTATTTT
TRBJ2-2,TRBV28,TRBD1,-,CAILGTGSTGELFF,TGTGCCATTCTGGGGACAGGGAGTACCGGGGAGCTGTTTTTT
TRBJ1-5,TRBV19,-,once,CASRLYSNQPQHF,TGTGCCAGTAGGCTATATAGCAATCAGCCCCAGCATTTT
TRBJ2-5,TRBV5-1,-,-,CASSLGWGGQETQYF,TGCGCCAGCAGCTTGGGATGGGGAGGCCAAGAGACCCAGTACTTC
TRBJ1-4,TRBV5-4,TRBD1,-,CASSHRRTGYNEKLFF,TGTGCCAGCAGCCACAGGCGGACAGGTTATAATGAAAAACTGTTTTTT
TRBJ2-3,TRBV18,TRBD2,-,CASSPTTSGSTDTQYF,TGTGCCAGCTCACCAACGACTAGCGGAAGCACAGATACGCAGTATTTT